Listed below are T cell receptor beta chains from one sample, sequenced in a study of T cell responses to AZD1222 COVID-19 vaccine. Some clones are missing from TCRdb's copy, which holds only in-frame ones; the method was immunoSEQ multiplex PCR. The sample includes about 110,000 clones, around 84% of them seen just once. This material consisted of peripheral blood, taken on day 0 of AZD1222 vaccination. These receptors were obtained from an adult in good health. Each CDR3 is given with its conserved first and last residue. A clone size is listed for some rows: how often the clone was seen (once, few, many), or a class if it is expanded.

v_call	clone_size	j_call	cdr3_aa
TRBV10-2	.	TRBJ2-2	CASSESNTGELFF
TRBV5-4	.	TRBJ2-2	CASSRSGGSFNTGELFF
TRBV6-5	.	TRBJ2-1	CASSYSKRGGPDEQFF
TRBV7-9	few	TRBJ1-5	CASSLGGGPVVPQHF
TRBV5-1	.	TRBJ2-2	CASSPGSGGDSGELFF
TRBV7-7	.	TRBJ2-7	CASSLGVGGPYEQYF
TRBV6-5	.	TRBJ1-1	CASSYTEAFF
TRBV6-5	.	TRBJ1-6	CASSYSPRWSPLHF
TRBV7-9	.	TRBJ1-2	CASSGGQTNYGYTF
TRBV27	.	TRBJ1-2	CASSTPGTYGYTF
TRBV30	once	TRBJ1-2	CAWNLQDLGRYGYTF
TRBV10-3	.	TRBJ1-3	CAKGSGNTIYF
TRBV28	.	TRBJ1-2	CASYRPGQAFYGYTF
TRBV30	.	TRBJ1-5	CAWSVGGDQPQHF
TRBV6-1	.	TRBJ1-1	CASSETGVLLGAFF
TRBV24-1	.	TRBJ2-1	CATSKPYLGEQFF
TRBV19	.	TRBJ1-2	CAIRTANYGYTF
TRBV4-1	.	TRBJ2-3	CASSLEPGLAGDTQYF
TRBV28	many	TRBJ2-7	CASSTGGVYEQYF
TRBV7-2	.	TRBJ1-2	CASTPLGGRYGYTF
TRBV11-3	.	TRBJ1-1	CASSLEGGREAFF
TRBV4-3	.	TRBJ1-1	CASSHRSNTEAFF
TRBV7-2	.	TRBJ2-1	CASSSRDRGSEQFF
TRBV30	.	TRBJ2-7	CAWVIPPQGQGGRQYF
TRBV30	.	TRBJ1-6	CAWSATYNSPLHF
TRBV2	.	TRBJ1-1	CASRSVLNTEAFF
TRBV2	.	TRBJ1-1	CASKPLNTEAFF